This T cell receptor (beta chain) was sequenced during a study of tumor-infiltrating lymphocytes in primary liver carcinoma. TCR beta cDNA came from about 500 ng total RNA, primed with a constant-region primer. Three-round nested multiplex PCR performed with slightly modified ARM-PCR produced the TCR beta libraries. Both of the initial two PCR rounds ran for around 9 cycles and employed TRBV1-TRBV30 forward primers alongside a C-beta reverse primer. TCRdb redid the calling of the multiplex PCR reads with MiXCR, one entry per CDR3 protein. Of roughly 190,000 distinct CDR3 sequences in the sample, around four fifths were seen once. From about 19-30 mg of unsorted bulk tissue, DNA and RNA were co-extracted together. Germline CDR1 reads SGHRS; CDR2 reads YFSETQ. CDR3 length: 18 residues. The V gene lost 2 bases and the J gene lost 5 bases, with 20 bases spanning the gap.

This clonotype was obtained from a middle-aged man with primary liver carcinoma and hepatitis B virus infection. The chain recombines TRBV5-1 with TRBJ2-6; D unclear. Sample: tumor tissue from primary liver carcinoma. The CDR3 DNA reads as TGCGCCAGCAGCTTCTCCGTTGGATCACGCTCGAGGGCCAACGTCCTGACTTTC. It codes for CASSFSVGSRSRANVLTF.